Listed below are T cell receptor beta chains from one sample, sequenced in a study of blood T cell repertoires in COVID-19. Here immunoSEQ multiplex PCR was the method, and the copy in TCRdb shows in-frame clones only, minus some. The sample holds about 150,000 clones; about 80% are singletons and the top ten take around 7%. The sample was PBMCs or T cells enriched from blood (not recorded which). The receptor source for this set is a man in his fifties who had recovered from COVID-19. Each CDR3 is given with its conserved first and last residue. D genes are given only for firm matches. Size tells how often a clone was seen (once, few, many) or the class of an expanded clone, and some rows leave it out.

d_call j_call clone_size v_call cdr3_aa cdr3_nt
TRBD1 TRBJ1-2 . TRBV27 CASSSMTGGANYGYTF TGTGCCAGCAGTAGTATGACAGGGGGAGCTAACTATGGCTACACCTTC
. TRBJ2-5 . TRBV3-1/TRBV3-2 CASSRPLAYQETQYF TGTGCCAGCAGCCGGCCCCTAGCGTACCAAGAGACCCAGTACTTC
TRBD1 TRBJ1-1 . TRBV6-5 CASSRDRGTEAFF TGTGCCAGCAGCCGGGACAGGGGGACTGAAGCTTTCTTT
. TRBJ2-7 . TRBV5-6 CASSSRLVIRDEQYF TGTGCCAGCAGCTCAAGACTAGTTATAAGGGACGAGCAGTACTTC
. TRBJ1-2 few TRBV3-1/TRBV3-2 CASSHRGYGYTF TGTGCCAGCAGCCACAGGGGTTACGGCTACACCTTC
. TRBJ1-4 . TRBV30 CAWSIGGNTNEKLFF TGTGCCTGGAGTATTGGGGGGAACACTAATGAAAAACTGTTTTTT
TRBD1 TRBJ1-5 . TRBV10-1 CASSDRAEDRGQPQHF TGCGCCAGCAGTGACCGAGCCGAGGACAGGGGGCAGCCCCAGCATTTT
TRBD1 TRBJ1-2 . TRBV27 CASSSTGASNRDYTF TGTGCCAGCAGTTCGACAGGGGCTTCAAACCGTGACTACACCTTC
TRBD1 TRBJ1-4 . TRBV27 CASSSLRTGGKLFF TGTGCCAGCAGTTCACTACGGACAGGCGGAAAACTGTTTTTT
. TRBJ2-1 . TRBV13 CASSLVGRDRSPEQFF TGTGCCAGCAGCTTAGTCGGCAGGGATAGGTCTCCTGAGCAGTTCTTC
. TRBJ1-1 . TRBV10-3 CAIRTENTEAFF TGTGCCATCAGAACAGAGAACACTGAAGCTTTCTTT
. TRBJ2-1 . TRBV11-3 CASSHRQHNEQFF TGTGCCAGCAGCCACCGACAGCACAATGAGCAGTTCTTC
TRBD1 TRBJ2-3 once TRBV3-1/TRBV3-2 CASSQPGGLDTQYF TGTGCCAGCAGCCAACCAGGGGGCCTAGATACGCAGTATTTT
TRBD1 TRBJ1-5 . TRBV6-6 CASTFGDSQPQHF TGTGCCAGCACCTTCGGGGACAGTCAGCCCCAGCATTTT
TRBD2 TRBJ2-5 . TRBV5-6 CASSPGLAGGPKTQYF TGTGCCAGCAGCCCGGGACTAGCGGGGGGGCCAAAGACCCAGTACTTC
TRBD2 TRBJ2-3 . TRBV5-1 CASILTSGGGTDTQYF TGCGCCAGCATCCTGACTAGCGGGGGTGGCACAGATACGCAGTATTTT
. TRBJ2-1 . TRBV9 CASSVDPQGTGIAPHIYNEQFF TGTGCCAGCAGCGTAGACCCCCAGGGAACAGGAATAGCACCCCACATATACAATGAGCAGTTCTTC
TRBD2 TRBJ2-7 . TRBV4-3 CASSQDRTSGGYEQYF TGCGCCAGCAGCCAAGACCGGACTAGCGGGGGTTACGAGCAGTACTTC
. TRBJ2-2 . TRBV4-1 CASSQDRRDTGELFF TGCGCCAGCAGCCAAGATCGGAGGGACACCGGGGAGCTGTTTTTT
. TRBJ2-5 few TRBV13 CASSRGTEIQETQYF TGTGCCAGCAGCCGGGGGACAGAAATACAAGAGACCCAGTACTTC
. TRBJ1-3 . TRBV18 CASSPRAEIGNTIYF TGTGCCAGCTCACCACGGGCAGAGATCGGAAACACCATATATTTT
TRBD1 TRBJ1-1 . TRBV3-1/TRBV3-2 CASSTQGAGTEAFF TGTGCCAGCAGCACACAGGGGGCAGGGACTGAAGCTTTCTTT
. TRBJ1-5 once TRBV19 CASSLFLQGNQPQHF TGTGCCAGTAGTCTATTCTTACAGGGAAATCAGCCCCAGCATTTT
. TRBJ2-1 once TRBV12-3/TRBV12-4 CTSSPGLLGQFF TGTACCAGCAGCCCCGGCTTGCTAGGGCAGTTCTTC
TRBD1 TRBJ1-2 once TRBV9 CASSRTGNYGYTF TGTGCCAGCAGCCGGACAGGGAACTATGGCTACACCTTC
TRBD1 TRBJ1-4 . TRBV7-3 CASSQTGRRGEKLFF TGTGCCAGCAGCCAGACAGGGAGAAGAGGGGAAAAACTGTTTTTT
. TRBJ1-5 . TRBV11-1 CASSLRTCVSNQPQHF TGTGCCAGCAGCTTACGAACATGTGTGAGCAATCAGCCCCAGCATTTT
. TRBJ2-3 . TRBV27 CASSSGRGAGDTQYF TGTGCCAGCAGTTCAGGCAGGGGCGCAGGAGATACGCAGTATTTT
TRBD1 TRBJ1-6 . TRBV6-4 CASSFLQGAESPLHF TGTGCCAGCAGTTTCCTACAGGGGGCTGAATCACCCCTCCACTTT
TRBD2 TRBJ2-6 . TRBV5-8 CASSLWGGSGANVLTF TGTGCCAGCAGCTTGTGGGGGGGCTCTGGGGCCAACGTCCTGACTTTC
TRBD1 TRBJ2-3 . TRBV5-4 CASSRRQGAQTDTQYF TGTGCCAGCAGCAGACGACAGGGGGCGCAGACAGATACGCAGTATTTT
TRBD2 TRBJ2-7 . TRBV5-6 CASSGSGGGEQYF TGTGCCAGCAGCGGTAGCGGGGGTGGCGAGCAGTACTTC
TRBD1 TRBJ2-5 once TRBV19 CASSPGQGQGETQYF TGTGCCAGTAGTCCGGGACAGGGGCAGGGGGAGACCCAGTACTTC
TRBD1 TRBJ1-2 . TRBV6-2/TRBV6-3 CASSRGQGYGYTF TGTGCCAGCAGCCGGGGACAGGGTTATGGCTACACCTTC
. TRBJ1-1 . TRBV5-1 CASSLAGASTEAFF TGCGCCAGCAGCTTGGCAGGGGCCAGCACTGAAGCTTTCTTT
. TRBJ1-2 . TRBV11-3 CASSLETGNYGYTF TGTGCCAGCAGCTTAGAAACAGGGAACTATGGCTACACCTTC
. TRBJ1-6 few TRBV30 CALGAGSYNSPLHF TGTGCTCTAGGTGCCGGCTCCTATAATTCACCCCTCCACTTT
. TRBJ1-5 . TRBV27 CASRRNGGNQPQHF TGTGCCAGCAGACGAAACGGGGGCAATCAGCCCCAGCATTTT
TRBD1 TRBJ1-3 . TRBV19 CATATGRGNTIYF TGTGCCACCGCGACAGGGCGCGGAAACACCATATATTTT
TRBD2 TRBJ2-7 . TRBV19 CASSRGVGAYEQYF TGTGCCAGCTCACGGGGGGTGGGAGCCTACGAGCAGTACTTC
. TRBJ2-1 . TRBV3-1/TRBV3-2 CASSQGAGASLINEQFF TGTGCCAGCAGCCAAGGGGCGGGGGCCTCCCTAATCAATGAGCAGTTCTTC
TRBD1 TRBJ2-2 . TRBV4-3 CASSQDKGQGAAGELFF TGCGCCAGCAGCCAAGATAAGGGACAGGGGGCCGCCGGGGAGCTGTTTTTT
. TRBJ1-6 . TRBV2 CASSETHRSPNSPLHF TGTGCCAGCAGTGAAACACACAGGAGCCCAAATTCACCCCTCCACTTT
TRBD1 TRBJ1-1 . TRBV3-1/TRBV3-2 CASSQGRGLTEAFF TGTGCCAGCAGCCAAGGCAGGGGGCTTACTGAAGCTTTCTTT
TRBD2 TRBJ2-3 . TRBV14 CASSQGGTSGADTQYF TGTGCCAGCAGCCAAGGGGGGACTAGCGGGGCCGATACGCAGTATTTT
TRBD2 TRBJ2-1 once TRBV10-3 CAISYGLAGGHNEQFF TGTGCCATCAGCTATGGACTAGCGGGGGGGCACAATGAGCAGTTCTTC
TRBD1 TRBJ1-6 once TRBV6-5 CASRRTGAYNSPLHF TGTGCCAGCAGGAGAACAGGGGCTTATAATTCACCCCTCCACTTT
TRBD2 TRBJ2-3 . TRBV7-3 CASSPTSGGTDTQYF TGTGCCAGCAGCCCAACTAGCGGAGGCACAGATACGCAGTATTTT
. TRBJ2-7 . TRBV10-3 CAISEGAASYEQYF TGTGCCATCAGTGAGGGGGCTGCCTCCTACGAGCAGTACTTC
TRBD1 TRBJ1-6 once TRBV27 CASSPNGQGPSNSPLHF TGTGCCAGCAGTCCAAACGGACAGGGCCCGAGTAATTCACCCCTCCACTTT
. TRBJ1-4 . TRBV7-9 CASSLAGSGEKLFF TGTGCCAGCAGCTTAGCTGGGAGCGGCGAAAAACTGTTTTTT
. TRBJ1-2 . TRBV18 CASSLPGGRGYTF TGTGCCAGCTCCCTGCCGGGGGGCAGAGGCTACACCTTC
. TRBJ1-3 . TRBV9 CASSVISGNGNTIYF TGTGCCAGCAGCGTAATATCGGGAAATGGAAACACCATATATTTT
TRBD2 TRBJ2-3 once TRBV27 CASRPLAGGTDTQYF TGTGCCAGCAGACCCCTAGCGGGGGGCACAGATACGCAGTATTTT
TRBD1 TRBJ2-5 . TRBV7-9 CASSIKTGLQETQYF TGTGCCAGCAGCATAAAGACAGGGCTCCAAGAGACCCAGTACTTC
. TRBJ1-1 . TRBV6-5 CASSYSRQTNTEAFF TGTGCCAGCAGTTACTCGAGACAGACGAACACTGAAGCTTTCTTT
TRBD1 TRBJ1-4 . TRBV19 CASSFGGGQGNEKLFF TGTGCCAGTAGTTTTGGGGGGGGACAGGGGAATGAAAAACTGTTTTTT
. TRBJ2-5 . TRBV9 CASSVTGEGGETQYF TGTGCCAGCAGCGTGACAGGGGAGGGAGGAGAGACCCAGTACTTC
. TRBJ1-2 once TRBV5-1 CASSLEGANYGYTF TGCGCCAGCAGCTTGGAGGGAGCTAACTATGGCTACACCTTC
TRBD1 TRBJ1-5 . TRBV7-2 CASSPSGQGHQPQHF TGTGCCAGCAGCCCATCGGGACAGGGGCATCAGCCCCAGCATTTT